This T cell receptor beta chain was identified in a study of T cell repertoires in cytomegalovirus infection. Turning to the study itself: CMV infection together with matching HLA type was indicated by public TCR beta signatures. The study's findings and limits: Summed frequency of shared TCR beta families picked out CMV carriers who also had the relevant HLA. HLA-C-restricted, CMV-specific TCR beta clonotypes were dominant ex vivo.

V lost 8 bases, J lost 0 bases, and 16 bases lay in between. The CDR3 consists of 16 residues. CDR1 and CDR2 (germline): MDHEN, SYDVKM. This clonotype was seen more than once but under ten times. Its matching antigen is unknown. TCRdb passed the reads through MiXCR, listing each CDR3 protein once. The sample includes about 68,000 distinct CDR3 sequences, approximately 22% of them seen just once. The sequence came from a human donor in good health (CMV status not recorded). Some clones in this sample may be carry-over from other donors' samples. The specimen was PBMCs, sequenced either directly or after in vitro stimulation (not recorded which). This chain links TRBV28 with TRBJ1-4; tentative D call: TRBD1 (5 bases). CDR3 sequence (DNA): TGTGCCAGCCTTCCAGGGATTGTGGCAACTAATGAAAAACTGTTTTTT. Encoded protein: CASLPGIVATNEKLFF.